This TCR beta chain was sequenced in a study of T-cell reconstitution after alpha-beta-depleted transplantation in children. General observations from the study: After transplant, at about two months, alpha-beta T cells were reportedly derived from several hundred expanded graft clones. A year had passed since transplant, and T-cell counts and diversity by then came mostly from newly produced T cells. Surviving recipient T cells and thymic progenitors accounted for the high day-60 TCRbeta diversity observed in some patients.

This clonotype was counted at least ten times. Its antigen remains unknown. J was trimmed by 4 bases and V by 6 bases; bases with no gene match: 7. The CDR3 has 15 amino acids. The germline gives CDR1 SNHLY, CDR2 FYNNEI. Preparation of the TCRbeta library involved a method that used unique molecular identifiers. A single record per CDR3 protein comes from TCRdb applying MiXCR to the PCR reads. The sample includes some 300,000 distinct CDR3 sequences, roughly 7.8% seen only once; the top ten take approximately 8.2%. The TCR originated in a female patient aged 2-9 years who had a stem cell transplant for Fanconi anemia, so the T cells may come from the graft donor. Sequencing used peripheral blood, obtained 360 days after TCRalphabeta/CD19-depleted stem cell transplant. This chain joins TRBV2 and TRBJ2-2, with TRBD1 identical over 8 bases. CDR3 bases: TGTGCCAGCAGAGGACAGGGTGTAAGCACCGGGGAGCTGTTTTTT. This translates into CASRGQGVSTGELFF.